The sequence of this T cell receptor beta chain was determined in a study of cytomegalovirus exposure and HLA in healthy donors. Broader study findings: A few chains linked to CMV were shown in vitro to be specific for CMV antigens. Some V segments (TRBV6-2 and TRBV6-3 among them) were excluded as indistinguishable. 16,951 TCR beta sequences were associated with HLA alleles at 0.05 false discovery rate in a later analysis.

PCR amplification relied on 60 Vbeta primers (plus 13 Jbeta primers). Study processing details: Tens of millions of unique TCR beta chains, about 12 million shared, were counted in a later analysis. Clones were sequenced by immunoSEQ multiplex PCR, and TCRdb holds only the in-frame ones, with some missing. That table supplies the V and J calls and clone size; D and trimming were determined from the DNA. Across 45,000 to 70,000 clones, the top ten clones capture roughly an eighth of the sample. V lost 0 bases and J 2 bases, leaving 10 bases between the germline ends. Germline CDR1 reads WNHNN; CDR2 reads SYGVQD (reference sequence). The CDR3 runs to 15 residues. On this clone itself: The antigen is not known.

The clonotype was recovered from a woman in her 30s in good health and CMV-seropositive. This rearrangement joins TRBV10-1 to TRBJ1-2; D call uncertain. Material: PBMCs. The DNA for the CDR3 is TGCGCCAGCAGTGAGTCGACGGCAGCGAACTATGGCTACACCTTC. Amino acid sequence: CASSESTAANYGYTF.